The present T cell receptor (beta chain) was sequenced within a study of tumor-infiltrating lymphocytes in oesophageal squamous cell carcinoma (dated by TCRdb to about 2016). This clonotype qualifies as medium-sized (0.01 to 0.1%). It lacks a known antigen. No much larger clone exists at a distance of one base, and base qualities are not known. The library was prepared using PCR. Sequencing used an Illumina HiSeq 2000. TCRdb handled the public reads itself, with Q25 trimming in fastp and clone calling in MiXCR, and kept productive beta chains. Entries that share a CDR3 protein sequence are merged under the most common genes and DNA. This sample comprises 15,000 to 20,000 distinct CDR3 sequences, roughly 40% of them detected only once. Together, the top ten hold roughly a sixth of the sample. Sample: normal esophageal tissue next to the tumor. This TCR came from a female donor with esophageal squamous cell carcinoma.

CDR3 region: CASSPSESSGANVLTF. The DNA sequence is given as TGTGCCAGCAGCCCCTCGGAGAGCTCTGGGGCCAACGTCCTGACTTTC. The chain is made from TRBV7-3 and TRBJ2-6; the D gene cannot be named for sure. V lost 5 bases and J lost 0 bases; the stretch between them is 11 bases long. From a lookup of the germline V gene, CDR1 and CDR2 are SGHTA and FQGTGA. Reading from cysteine to phenylalanine, the CDR3 counts 16 amino acids. This entry keeps only the CDR3 DNA: 48 bases, framed from base 1.